Below are 21 T cell receptor beta chains sequenced from a single sample in a study of beta chain features in type 1 diabetes. General study findings and limits: Shortening of TCRB CDR3s, moderate but significant, appeared in all four CD4+ subsets of Type 1 diabetes patients.

These TCRs' antigens remain unknown. The study reverse transcribed the entire isolated RNA, so it sequenced expressed TCRB transcripts. The protocol was immunoSEQ multiplex PCR, while the TCRdb copy is restricted to in-frame clones and leaves out a portion. The table lists approximately 240,000 clones, approximately 16% of them singletons. Sequencing input: naive CD4+ T cells from blood. These receptors were taken from a young man with type 1 diabetes.

This clone was recorded a few times. The chain links TRBV29-1 to TRBJ2-7, with 9 bases identical to TRBD2. The CDR3 spans 14 residues. Germline CDR1 SQVTM, CDR2 ANQGSEA. V gave up 6 bases and J gave up 3 bases; unmatched junction bases: 9. The CDR3 coding sequence is TGCAGCGTGAATAGCGGGAGCAGGTACTACGAGCAGTACTTC. This encodes CSVNSGSRYYEQYF.

Only a few counts were recorded for this clone. The rearrangement uses TRBV19 and TRBJ2-3; D possibly corresponds to TRBD1 (6 bases). CDR3 length: 15 amino acids. The germline V gene encodes CDR1 LNHDA and CDR2 SQIVND (reference sequence). The germline V and J ends were trimmed by 1 base and 6 bases, with 14 bases remaining between them. The CDR3 spells CASSIGDISSDTQYF. The CDR3 DNA reads as TGTGCCAGTAGTATAGGGGACATATCCTCCGATACGCAGTATTTT.

This clone showed up just a few times. CDR3: CAWSGGLPEKLFF. The CDR3 nucleotides are TGTGCCTGGAGTGGCGGGCTTCCTGAAAAACTGTTTTTT. The V gene is TRBV30, the J gene TRBJ1-4; no clear D gene. Germline-derived CDR1 and CDR2 are GTSNPN and SVGIG (reference sequence). Trimming removed 1 base at V and 7 bases at J, with 10 bases between. This CDR3 is 13 amino acids long.

The chain recombines TRBV9 with TRBJ2-5; D is possibly TRBD1 (6 bases). The length of the CDR3 is 16 residues. The germline V gene encodes CDR1 SGDLS and CDR2 YYNGEE. The V end was cut by 2 bases, the J end by 5 bases, with 19 bases between. The CDR3 DNA sequence: TGTGCCAGCAGCGTCTCTAACCGACAGGACGGGGAGACCCAGTACTTC. Translating gives CASSVSNRQDGETQYF.

The chain combines TRBV18 with TRBJ2-3, with D tentatively TRBD1 (6 bases). V was cut by 1 base and J by 1 base, with 9 bases left in between. The CDR3 runs 15 residues. The germline CDR1 and CDR2 sequences are KGHSH and LQKENI. In DNA form, the CDR3 reads TGTGCCAGCTCACCACGACAGGAGGGCACAGATACGCAGTATTTT. Amino acids: CASSPRQEGTDTQYF.

This clone showed up just a few times. The J gene is TRBJ2-1, the V gene TRBV7-9; D remains ambiguous. CDR1 is SEHNR and CDR2 is FQNEAQ in the germline V gene (reference sequence). Between the trimmed V and J ends, which lost 5 bases and 10 bases, there was a span of 18 bases. This CDR3 has 14 residues. CDR3 nucleotide sequence: TGTGCCAGCAGCCCAACCAGTCAAGAAACAGAGCAGTTCTTC. Its translation: CASSPTSQETEQFF.

The rearrangement uses TRBV4-2 and TRBJ2-3; 7 bases line up with TRBD1. V trimming: 4 bases; J trimming: 4 bases; junction bases outside the gene matches: 14. Germline CDR1 and CDR2: LGHNA and YNFKEQ. The CDR3 totals 17 residues. The CDR3 is CASSLHGDSREADTQYF. CDR3 coding DNA: TGTGCCAGCAGCCTACATGGGGACAGCCGAGAGGCAGATACGCAGTATTTT.

The chain is built from TRBV18 and TRBJ2-1; TRBD2 agrees at 11 bases. V was clipped by 5 bases and J by 7 bases; unmatched bases: 4. CDR3 length equals 14 residues. Germline V gene data show CDR1 as KGHSH and CDR2 as LQKENI. CDR3 protein: CASSATSGTNEQFF. The CDR3 nucleotides read TGTGCCAGCTCAGCGACTAGCGGGACTAATGAGCAGTTCTTC.

The sample holds a few counts of this clone. The chain carries TRBV7-2 and TRBJ1-1; perhaps TRBD1 as D (6 bases). The CDR3 consists of 16 residues. Trimming stripped 6 bases from V and 1 base from J, with 18 bases between. CDR1 and CDR2 (germline): SGHTA, FQGNSA. The CDR3 nucleotides are TGTGCCAGCAGTCGGATACAGGGAGTGGAGAACACTGAAGCTTTCTTT. This translates into CASSRIQGVENTEAFF.

Only a few counts were recorded for this clone. The chain joins TRBV7-9 to TRBJ2-7; 8 bases are a match to TRBD1. The ends lost 4 bases at V and 6 bases at J; junction bases unmatched: 5. CDR3 size: 13 residues. The germline V gene encodes CDR1 SEHNR and CDR2 FQNEAQ (reference sequence). CDR3 DNA: TGTGCCAGCAGCTCGGGACAGGCCGGCGAGCAGTACTTC. Residues: CASSSGQAGEQYF.

J is TRBJ2-1 and V is TRBV18; 7 bases are a match to TRBD1. CDR1 is KGHSH, CDR2 LQKENI, per germline. The V segment lost 5 bases and the J segment 3 bases; nucleotides outside the gene matches: 10. CDR3 length: 16 residues. The CDR3 reads CASSGTDSTFYNEQFF. Written as DNA, the CDR3 is TGTGCCAGCTCAGGGACAGATAGTACCTTCTACAATGAGCAGTTCTTC.

V is TRBV29-1 and J is TRBJ2-5; D is possibly TRBD2 (6 bases). Germline values: CDR1 SQVTM, CDR2 ANQGSEA. Trimming removed 4 bases from V and 3 bases from J, with 18 bases in between. The CDR3 consists of 15 residues. The CDR3 sequence: CSVARAAGPKETQYF. The DNA for the CDR3 is TGCAGCGTTGCGAGGGCAGCGGGTCCGAAAGAGACCCAGTACTTC.

This clone appeared a few times. This chain joins TRBV5-1 and TRBJ2-5; 8 bases are a match to TRBD2. Germline V gene sequence: CDR1 SGHRS, CDR2 YFSETQ. V gave up 3 bases and J gave up 2 bases; unmatched junction bases: 6. This CDR3 contains 15 residues. CDR3 bases: TGCGCCAGCAGCTCATATAGCGGGGCGCAAGAGACCCAGTACTTC. Its translation: CASSSYSGAQETQYF. The full variable domain, rest sourced from reference TRBV5-1 and TRBJ2-5, is KAGVTQTPRYLIKTRGQQVTLSCSPISGHRSVSWYQQTPGQGLQFLFEYFSETQRNKGNFPGRFSGRQFSNSRSEMNVSTLELGDSALYLCASSSYSGAQETQYFGPGTRLLVL.

The gene calls are TRBV6-1 and TRBJ2-3, with no clear D. CDR1 is MNHNS, CDR2 SASEGT, per germline. The V gene lost 4 bases and the J gene lost 2 bases, with 7 bases spanning the gap. The CDR3 covers 13 residues. This CDR3 reads CASSGYFTDTQYF. The CDR3 DNA reads as TGTGCCAGCAGTGGATACTTCACAGATACGCAGTATTTT.

This clone was picked up a small number of times. The V call is TRBV27, the J call TRBJ2-3; the match to TRBD2 covers 11 bases. The J segment lost 2 bases and the V segment lost 5 bases, leaving 9 bases of the junction unmatched. This CDR3 comprises 17 residues. Germline V CDR1 and CDR2: MNHEY, SMNVEV (reference sequence). The CDR3 spells CASSVSGTSGLTDTQYF. The CDR3 nucleotides read TGTGCCAGCAGTGTTTCCGGGACTAGCGGCCTCACAGATACGCAGTATTTT.

The V call is TRBV29-1, the J call TRBJ2-1; 13 bases agree with TRBD2. Per the germline V gene, CDR1 is SQVTM and CDR2 is ANQGSEA. Trimming at V came to 5 bases and at J to 10 bases, leaving 8 bases not matched to a gene. The CDR3 consists of 14 residues. The CDR3 DNA is TGCAGCGTTAACGGACTAGCGGGAGTCCTCGAGCAGTTCTTC. Its protein product is CSVNGLAGVLEQFF.

This clone has more than one count but fewer than ten. The chain is built from TRBV27 and TRBJ2-1; 8 nucleotides align to TRBD1. The CDR3 extends over 13 amino acids. Per germline, CDR1 MNHEY and CDR2 SMNVEV (reference sequence). With 7 bases clipped from V and 7 bases from J, the junction kept 6 bases outside the gene matches. As DNA, the CDR3 is TGTGCCAGCACCCTAACAGGGGGGAATGAGCAGTTCTTC. Its translation: CASTLTGGNEQFF.

This clone came up a few times. This chain links TRBV7-6 with TRBJ2-3; D remains unclear. The CDR3 runs 18 residues. The germline gives CDR1 SGHVS, CDR2 FNYEAQ. The V end was cut by 3 bases, the J end by 1 base, with 20 bases between. As DNA, the CDR3 is TGTGCCAGCAGCTTCTCACCGAACCCCGATCGTGGCACAGATACGCAGTATTTT. Its translation is CASSFSPNPDRGTDTQYF.

This chain joins TRBV28 and TRBJ2-7, with TRBD1 matching 8 bases. Germline assignment: CDR1 MDHEN and CDR2 SYDVKM. With 4 bases clipped from V and 6 bases from J, the junction kept 14 bases outside the gene matches. This CDR3 spans 16 amino acids. The DNA for the CDR3 is TGTGCCAGCAGTTCTGGACCGGGACAGGCCTCACGCGAGCAGTACTTC. Translated, it gives CASSSGPGQASREQYF.

This clone has just a few counts. The chain is built from TRBV28 and TRBJ2-7; no clear D gene. The germline V and J ends were trimmed by 8 bases and 1 base, with 12 bases remaining between them. The CDR3 has 13 amino acids. CDR1 MDHEN and CDR2 SYDVKM come from the germline V gene. The CDR3 region has the DNA TGTGCCAGCCTACAGCTGGAATCCTACGAGCAGTACTTC. It codes for CASLQLESYEQYF.

In its sample, this clone was seen a few times. The gene calls are TRBV29-1 and TRBJ2-7; 11 bases align to TRBD2. Germline lookup yields CDR1 SQVTM and CDR2 ANQGSEA. V shed 6 bases, J shed 0 bases, and the junction held 4 bases outside the gene matches. CDR3 length equals 14 residues. CDR3 residues: CSVKGLAASYEQYF. Written as DNA, the CDR3 is TGCAGCGTGAAGGGACTAGCGGCCTCCTACGAGCAGTACTTC.